This T cell receptor (beta chain) was sequenced in a study of T cell repertoires in cytomegalovirus infection. The germline V gene encodes CDR1 MNHEY and CDR2 SVGEGT. This CDR3 comprises 15 residues. J was trimmed by 5 bases and V by 4 bases; bases with no gene match: 8. Findings and limits, study-wide: Accumulated public TCR beta family frequency recognized individuals carrying CMV together with the relevant HLA. In two of eight donors, the top clonotype was HLA-C-restricted CMV-specific.

TCRdb passed the reads through MiXCR, listing each CDR3 protein once. The sample yields about 180,000 distinct CDR3 sequences, approximately 17% seen once. A word on this clonotype: Its antigen is not known.

This chain uses TRBV6-2 or TRBV6-3 with TRBJ1-5; 7 bases match TRBD1. The sequenced sample was CD8+ T cells from PBMCs. This TCR came from a human donor in good health (CMV status not recorded). Some clones in this sample may be carry-over from other donors' samples. Here the CDR3 DNA reads TGTGCCAGCAGTTCAGGGTACAGGGGACATCAGCCCCAGCATTTT. Protein: CASSSGYRGHQPQHF.